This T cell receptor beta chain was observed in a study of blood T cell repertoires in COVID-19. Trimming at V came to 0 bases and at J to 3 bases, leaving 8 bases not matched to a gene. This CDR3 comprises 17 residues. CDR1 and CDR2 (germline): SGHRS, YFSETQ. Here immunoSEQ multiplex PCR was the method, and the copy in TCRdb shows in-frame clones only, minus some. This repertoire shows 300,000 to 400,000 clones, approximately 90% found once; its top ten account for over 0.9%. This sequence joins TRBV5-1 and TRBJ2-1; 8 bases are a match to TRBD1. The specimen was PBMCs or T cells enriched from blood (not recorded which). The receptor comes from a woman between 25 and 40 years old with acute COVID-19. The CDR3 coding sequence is TGCGCCAGCAGCTTGGCCAAGCCGGGACAGGTCTACAATGAGCAGTTCTTC. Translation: CASSLAKPGQVYNEQFF.